These 22 T cell receptor beta chains originate from one sample sequenced in a study of response to subunit inactivated influenza vaccine. TCRdb reprocessed the RT-PCR reads with MiXCR, giving one entry per CDR3 protein. The repertoire has some 850,000 distinct CDR3 sequences, less than 20% of them found once; the top ten carry approximately 10%. The specimen comprised PBMCs from blood, sampled 4 to 6 days after vaccination. Receptors originate from a middle-aged man who received an inactivated influenza vaccine.

This clonotype was observed at least ten times. This sequence joins TRBV20-1 and TRBJ2-5; D perhaps matches TRBD2 (6 bases). The CDR3 contains 13 residues. Germline V CDR1 and CDR2: DFQATT, SNEGSKA (reference sequence). Trimming cost V 6 bases and J 1 base, with 12 bases left between them. The CDR3 spells CSAGGATQETQYF. The CDR3 nucleotides are TGCAGTGCGGGGGGAGCGACCCAAGAGACCCAGTACTTC.

This sequence joins TRBV27 and TRBJ2-7, with 11 bases matching TRBD2. The CDR3 contains 16 residues. Germline CDR1 reads MNHEY; CDR2 reads SMNVEV (reference sequence). Unmatched junction bases numbered 7, after V lost 4 bases and J lost 2 bases. The CDR3 DNA reads as TGTGCCAGCAGTTATAGCGGGAGGGGCGATCCCTACGAGCAGTACTTC. Translating it yields CASSYSGRGDPYEQYF.

The V call is TRBV4-1, the J call TRBJ1-2; weak D call: TRBD1 (5 bases). Per germline, CDR1 MGHRA and CDR2 YSYEKL. The CDR3 contains 16 residues. Trimming took 1 base from V and 4 from J, leaving 16 bases between them. CDR3 in DNA: TGCGCCAGCAGCCAAGTGTTAAGGGGCAGGAGCTATGGCTACACCTTC. Its protein product is CASSQVLRGRSYGYTF.

In its sample, this clonotype was seen many times. DNA of the CDR3: TGTGCCATCAGGACAGCGGTTACGTCTCCCCTCCACTTT. This encodes CAIRTAVTSPLHF. The chain joins TRBV10-3 to TRBJ1-6, with D maybe TRBD1 (5 bases). CDR3 length equals 13 residues. Germline CDR1 reads ENHRY; CDR2 reads SYGVKD. V was shortened by 6 bases and J by 13 bases, with 16 bases between the two germline ends.

This clonotype was detected a few times. This sequence joins TRBV7-9 and TRBJ1-6; D not certain. Germline lookup yields CDR1 SEHNR and CDR2 FQNEAQ (reference sequence). Between the trimmed V and J ends, which lost 5 bases and 8 bases, there was a span of 13 bases. The CDR3 is made up of 14 amino acids. CDR3 in amino acids: CASSPRTDHSPLHF. The CDR3, as DNA: TGTGCCAGCAGCCCCCGGACGGATCATTCACCCCTCCACTTT.

The J gene is TRBJ2-7, the V gene TRBV5-1; 7 nucleotides line up with TRBD1. Germline loops: CDR1 SGHRS, CDR2 YFSETQ. J lost 0 bases, V lost 4 bases, and 10 bases had no gene match. The CDR3 has 16 residues. In nucleotides, the CDR3 is TGCGCCAGCAGCCTCTCCGGGACAGCTACCTCCTACGAGCAGTACTTC. Translated: CASSLSGTATSYEQYF.

This clonotype has more than one count but fewer than ten. V usage is TRBV4-1 and J usage is TRBJ2-7, with TRBD2 identical over 8 bases. V lost 6 bases and J lost 0; bases outside the gene matches: 4. The CDR3 extends over 14 amino acids. Germline CDR1 reads MGHRA; CDR2 reads YSYEKL. The CDR3 sequence: CASRRLASSYEQYF. The CDR3 DNA sequence: TGCGCCAGCAGGCGACTAGCGAGCTCCTACGAGCAGTACTTC.

The table lists this clonotype with a few counts. The chain is built from TRBV6-5 and TRBJ1-4, with D possibly being TRBD1 (5 bases). V shed 2 bases and J shed 8 bases, with 9 bases lying between them. Germline CDR1 and CDR2: MNHEY and SVGAGI. The CDR3 is 13 residues long. CDR3 region: CASSYLWGEKLFF. CDR3 nucleotides: TGTGCCAGCAGTTACCTCTGGGGGGAAAAACTGTTTTTT.

The CDR3 coding sequence is TGCAGTGCTAGAGCCAGACAGGGCTACTCCTACGAGCAGTACTTC. Its protein product is CSARARQGYSYEQYF. The chain uses TRBV20-1 and TRBJ2-7, with 7 bases identical to TRBD1. The CDR3 covers 15 residues. The ends lost 1 base at V and 0 bases at J; junction bases unmatched: 6. The germline CDR1 and CDR2 sequences are DFQATT and SNEGSKA (reference sequence).

This chain links TRBV6-5 with TRBJ1-5; D is ambiguous. V was shortened by 0 bases and J by 4 bases, with 7 bases between the two germline ends. Germline values: CDR1 MNHEY, CDR2 SVGAGI. This CDR3 comprises 14 residues. The CDR3 DNA sequence: TGTGCCAGCAGTTACTCCGCGGGGAATCAGCCCCAGCATTTT. Protein: CASSYSAGNQPQHF.

This clonotype was counted only a few times. The chain links TRBV12-3 or TRBV12-4 to TRBJ1-2; D not certain. The CDR3 runs to 13 residues. Trimming shortened V by 5 bases and J by 2 bases, and 9 bases separated the two germline ends. The CDR3 reads CASSDTPNYGYTF. CDR3 in DNA: TGTGCCAGCAGTGATACGCCCAACTATGGCTACACCTTC.

In this sample, this clonotype turned up a few times. V usage is TRBV4-3 and J usage is TRBJ2-7; 14 positions match TRBD2. CDR1 is LGHNA and CDR2 is YSLEER in the germline V gene. The CDR3 spans 16 residues. V lost 0 bases and J lost 4; bases outside the gene matches: 2. CDR3 sequence: CASSQETSGGAYEQYF. In nucleotides, the CDR3 is TGCGCCAGCAGCCAAGAGACTAGCGGGGGGGCTTACGAGCAGTACTTC.

The V call is TRBV29-1, the J call TRBJ2-7; D is ambiguous. V gave up 1 base and J gave up 2 bases, with 12 bases separating them. This CDR3 is built from 14 residues. Germline CDR1 reads SQVTM; CDR2 reads ANQGSEA. The CDR3 sequence is CSVEGEGFPYEQYF. CDR3 in DNA: TGCAGCGTTGAAGGGGAAGGGTTCCCCTACGAGCAGTACTTC.

The V gene is TRBV7-9, the J gene TRBJ2-7; unclear D gene. The CDR3 sequence is 12 residues long. The germline V gene has CDR1 SEHNR and CDR2 FQNEAQ (reference sequence). Trimming cost V 5 bases and J 6 bases, with 11 bases left between them. CDR3 DNA: TGTGCCAGCAGCCCCATCCCCCGCGAGCAGTACTTC. Translated: CASSPIPREQYF.

This clonotype was seen a handful of times. The rearrangement links TRBV6-2 or TRBV6-3 to TRBJ2-4; 11 bases fit TRBD1. Germline assignment: CDR1 MNHEY and CDR2 SVGEGT. Trimming removed 2 bases from V and 9 bases from J; junction bases left unmatched: 12. This CDR3 spans 17 amino acids. The CDR3 sequence: CASSYGTGGSFIGIQYF. The CDR3 DNA is TGTGCCAGCAGTTACGGGACAGGGGGAAGTTTTATTGGCATTCAGTACTTC.

The chain joins TRBV4-1 to TRBJ1-5, with a tentative D call TRBD1 (5 bases). The CDR3 sequence is 16 residues long. CDR1 is MGHRA, CDR2 YSYEKL, per germline. Between the trimmed V and J ends, which lost 4 bases and 0 bases, there was a span of 13 bases. As DNA, the CDR3 is TGCGCCAGCAGCCGGACCTTCGGGACTAGCAATCAGCCCCAGCATTTT. It codes for CASSRTFGTSNQPQHF.

This clonotype was seen a handful of times. This chain uses TRBV9 with TRBJ2-1; TRBD1 matches 8 bases. V shed 0 bases, J shed 9 bases, and the junction held 5 bases outside the gene matches. CDR3 size: 14 residues. The germline gives CDR1 SGDLS, CDR2 YYNGEE. CDR3 in DNA: TGTGCCAGCAGCGTAGACAGGGGGGAAGCTGAGCAGTTCTTC. Protein: CASSVDRGEAEQFF.

This clonotype showed up just a few times. V and J are TRBV12-3 or TRBV12-4 and TRBJ2-1, with 12 positions matching TRBD2. The V segment lost 4 bases and the J segment 2 bases; nucleotides outside the gene matches: 3. The CDR3 contains 16 residues. The CDR3 protein is CASSSSSGRAYNEQFF. The CDR3 DNA is TGTGCCAGCAGTTCTTCTAGCGGGAGGGCCTACAATGAGCAGTTCTTC.

This clonotype was detected a few times. The chain recombines TRBV7-2 with TRBJ1-2; no firm D call. V was pared by 2 bases and J by 1 base, with 8 bases between. Germline CDR1 and CDR2: SGHTA and FQGNSA. The CDR3 totals 14 residues. CDR3 sequence (DNA): TGTGCCAGCAGCTTAACCACAATTAACTATGGCTACACCTTC. This sequence encodes CASSLTTINYGYTF.

The table lists this clonotype with a few counts. This rearrangement joins TRBV7-2 to TRBJ2-1; TRBD2 aligns across 13 bases. Germline values: CDR1 SGHTA, CDR2 FQGNSA. V lost 4 bases and J lost 9; bases outside the gene matches: 12. The CDR3 spans 17 residues. The CDR3 is CASSSYPRLAGGPEQFF. The CDR3 DNA reads as TGTGCCAGCAGCTCTTACCCCCGACTAGCGGGAGGTCCTGAGCAGTTCTTC.

The V gene is TRBV4-3, the J gene TRBJ1-3; D remains unclear. V was trimmed by 0 bases and J by 2 bases, leaving 11 bases between them. Germline V gives CDR1 LGHNA, CDR2 YSLEER. This CDR3 spans 16 amino acids. The CDR3 coding sequence is TGCGCCAGCAGCCAAGATAATCCGCTGCCTGGAAACACCATATATTTT. Its translation is CASSQDNPLPGNTIYF.

The J gene is TRBJ2-3, the V gene TRBV9; D call uncertain. Germline CDR1 reads SGDLS; CDR2 reads YYNGEE. V lost 0 bases, J lost 4 bases, and 6 bases lay in between. CDR3 size: 13 residues. The CDR3 reads CASSVGLADTQYF. The CDR3 nucleotides read TGTGCCAGCAGCGTAGGCCTGGCAGATACGCAGTATTTT.